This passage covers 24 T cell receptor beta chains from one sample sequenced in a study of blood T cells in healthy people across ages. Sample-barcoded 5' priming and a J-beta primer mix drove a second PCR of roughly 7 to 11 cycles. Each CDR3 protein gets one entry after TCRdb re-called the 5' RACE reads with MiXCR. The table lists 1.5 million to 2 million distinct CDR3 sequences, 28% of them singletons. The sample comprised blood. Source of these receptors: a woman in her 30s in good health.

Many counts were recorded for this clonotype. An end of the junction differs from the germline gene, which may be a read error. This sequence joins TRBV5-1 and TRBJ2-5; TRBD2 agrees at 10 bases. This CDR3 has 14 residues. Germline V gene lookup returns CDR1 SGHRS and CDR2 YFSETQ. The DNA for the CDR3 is TGTGCCAGCAGCTGGACTAGCGGCCAAGAGACCCAGTACTTC. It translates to CASSWTSGQETQYF.

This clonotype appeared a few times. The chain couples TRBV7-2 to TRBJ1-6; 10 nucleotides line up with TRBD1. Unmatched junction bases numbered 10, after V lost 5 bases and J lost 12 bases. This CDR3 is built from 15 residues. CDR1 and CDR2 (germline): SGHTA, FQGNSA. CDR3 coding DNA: TGTGCCAGCAGCGCCCGACCGGGACAGGGGAGACCCCTCCACTTT. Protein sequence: CASSARPGQGRPLHF.

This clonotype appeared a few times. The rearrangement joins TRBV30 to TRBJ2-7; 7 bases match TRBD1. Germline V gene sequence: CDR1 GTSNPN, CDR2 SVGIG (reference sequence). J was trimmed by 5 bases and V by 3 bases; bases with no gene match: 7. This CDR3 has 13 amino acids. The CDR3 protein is CAWRRQGQNEQYF. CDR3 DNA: TGTGCCTGGAGAAGACAGGGTCAAAACGAGCAGTACTTC. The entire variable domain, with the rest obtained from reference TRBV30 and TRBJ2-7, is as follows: SQTIHQWPATLVQPVGSPLSLECTVEGTSNPNLYWYRQAAGRGLQLLFYSVGIGQISSEVPQNLSASRPQDRQFILSSKKLLLSDSGFYLCAWRRQGQNEQYFGPGTRLTVT.

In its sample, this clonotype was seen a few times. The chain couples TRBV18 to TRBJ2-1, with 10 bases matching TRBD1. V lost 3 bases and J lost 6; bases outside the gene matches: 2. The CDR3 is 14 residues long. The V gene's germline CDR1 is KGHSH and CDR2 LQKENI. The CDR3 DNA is TGTGCCAGCTCACCGCGACAGGGGGCCAATGAGCAGTTCTTC. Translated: CASSPRQGANEQFF.

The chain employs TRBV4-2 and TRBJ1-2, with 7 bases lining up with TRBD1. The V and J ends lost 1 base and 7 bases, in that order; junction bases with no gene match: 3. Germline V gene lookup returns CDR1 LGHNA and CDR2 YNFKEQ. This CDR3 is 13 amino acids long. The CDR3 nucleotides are TGTGCCAGCAGCCAAGGTTCAGGGGGTGGCTACACCTTC. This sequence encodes CASSQGSGGGYTF.

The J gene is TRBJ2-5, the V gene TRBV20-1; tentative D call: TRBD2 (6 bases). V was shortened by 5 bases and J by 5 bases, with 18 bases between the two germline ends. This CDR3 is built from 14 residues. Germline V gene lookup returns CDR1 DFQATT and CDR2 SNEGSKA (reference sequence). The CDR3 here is CSAVSLSSDETQYF. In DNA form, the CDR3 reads TGCAGTGCTGTATCCCTGTCTAGCGACGAGACCCAGTACTTC.

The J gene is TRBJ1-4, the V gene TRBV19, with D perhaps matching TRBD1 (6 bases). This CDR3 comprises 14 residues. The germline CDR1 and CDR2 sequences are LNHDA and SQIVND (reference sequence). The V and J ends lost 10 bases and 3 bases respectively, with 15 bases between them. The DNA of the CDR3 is TGTGCCACCCAACCTGGACAGTCTAATGAAAAACTGTTTTTT. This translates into CATQPGQSNEKLFF.

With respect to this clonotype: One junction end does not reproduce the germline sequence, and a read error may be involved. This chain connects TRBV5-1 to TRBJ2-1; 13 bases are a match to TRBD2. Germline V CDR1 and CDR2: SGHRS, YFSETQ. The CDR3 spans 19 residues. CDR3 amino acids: CTSSSGLAGAFSSYNEQFF. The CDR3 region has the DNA TGCACCAGCAGCTCAGGACTAGCGGGGGCCTTTAGCTCCTACAATGAGCAGTTCTTC.

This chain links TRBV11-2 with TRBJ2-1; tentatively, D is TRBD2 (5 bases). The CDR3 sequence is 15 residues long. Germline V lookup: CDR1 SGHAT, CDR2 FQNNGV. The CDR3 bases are TGTGTCTCTACCACTGTTAGCGCAACCTACAATGAGCAGTTCTTC. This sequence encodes CVSTTVSATYNEQFF.

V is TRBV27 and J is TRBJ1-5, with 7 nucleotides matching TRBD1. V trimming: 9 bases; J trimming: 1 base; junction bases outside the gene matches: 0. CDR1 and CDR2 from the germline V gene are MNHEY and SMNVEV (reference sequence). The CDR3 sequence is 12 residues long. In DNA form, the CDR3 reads TGTGCCAGGGGACAGAGCAATCAGCCCCAGCATTTT. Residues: CARGQSNQPQHF.

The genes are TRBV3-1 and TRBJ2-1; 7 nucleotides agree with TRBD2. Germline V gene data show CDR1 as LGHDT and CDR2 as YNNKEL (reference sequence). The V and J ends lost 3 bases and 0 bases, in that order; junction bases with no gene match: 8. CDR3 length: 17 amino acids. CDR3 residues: CASSQIRAGHSYNEQFF. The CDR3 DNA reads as TGTGCCAGCAGCCAGATCAGAGCGGGGCACTCCTACAATGAGCAGTTCTTC.

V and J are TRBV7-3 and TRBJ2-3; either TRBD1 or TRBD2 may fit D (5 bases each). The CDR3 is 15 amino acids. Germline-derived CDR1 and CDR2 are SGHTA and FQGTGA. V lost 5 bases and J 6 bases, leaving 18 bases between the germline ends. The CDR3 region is CASSPVEGHDDTQYF. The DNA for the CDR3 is TGTGCCAGCAGCCCCGTCGAGGGGCACGACGATACGCAGTATTTT.

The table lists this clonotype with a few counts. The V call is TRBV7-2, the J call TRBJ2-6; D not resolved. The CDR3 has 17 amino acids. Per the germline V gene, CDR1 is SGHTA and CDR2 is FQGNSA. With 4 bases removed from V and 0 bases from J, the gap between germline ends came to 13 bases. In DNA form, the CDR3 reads TGTGCCAGCAGCTCGAGTTACTCCAGCTCTGGGGCCAACGTCCTGACTTTC. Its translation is CASSSSYSSSGANVLTF.

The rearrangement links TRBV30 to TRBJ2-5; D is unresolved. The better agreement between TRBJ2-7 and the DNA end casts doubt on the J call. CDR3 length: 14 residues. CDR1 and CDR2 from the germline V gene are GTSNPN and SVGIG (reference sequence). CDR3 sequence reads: CAWSDPGRLNEQYF. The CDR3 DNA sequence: TGTGCCTGGAGTGACCCAGGAAGGCTCAACGAGCAGTACTTC.

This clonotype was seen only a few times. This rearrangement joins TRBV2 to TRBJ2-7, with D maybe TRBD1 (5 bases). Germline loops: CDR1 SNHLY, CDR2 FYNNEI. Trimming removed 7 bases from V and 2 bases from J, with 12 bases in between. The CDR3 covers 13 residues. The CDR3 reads CASIPRATYEQYF. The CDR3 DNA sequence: TGTGCCAGCATTCCCAGGGCGACCTACGAGCAGTACTTC.

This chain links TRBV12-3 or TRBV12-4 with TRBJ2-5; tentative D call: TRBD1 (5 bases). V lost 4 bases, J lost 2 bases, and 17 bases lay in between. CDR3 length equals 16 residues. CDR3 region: CASSWGGSSRQETQYF. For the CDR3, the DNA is TGTGCCAGCAGTTGGGGCGGTTCATCGAGGCAAGAGACCCAGTACTTC.

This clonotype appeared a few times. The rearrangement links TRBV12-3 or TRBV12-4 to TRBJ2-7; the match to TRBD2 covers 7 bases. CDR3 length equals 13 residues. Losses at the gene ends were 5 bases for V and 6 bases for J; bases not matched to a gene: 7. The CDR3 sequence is CASSARGEGEQYF. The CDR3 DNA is TGTGCCAGCAGTGCCCGGGGGGAGGGCGAGCAGTACTTC.

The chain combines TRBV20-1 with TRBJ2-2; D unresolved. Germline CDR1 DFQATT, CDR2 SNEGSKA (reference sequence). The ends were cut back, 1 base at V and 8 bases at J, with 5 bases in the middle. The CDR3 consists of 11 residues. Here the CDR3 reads CSARGGGELFF. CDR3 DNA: TGCAGTGCTAGAGGTGGGGGGGAGCTGTTTTTT.

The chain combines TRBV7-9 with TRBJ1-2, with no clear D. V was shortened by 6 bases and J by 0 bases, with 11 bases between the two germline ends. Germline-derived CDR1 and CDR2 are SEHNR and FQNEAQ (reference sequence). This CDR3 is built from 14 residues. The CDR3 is CASRTSGTNYGYTF. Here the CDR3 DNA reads TGTGCCAGCAGGACATCGGGGACTAACTATGGCTACACCTTC.

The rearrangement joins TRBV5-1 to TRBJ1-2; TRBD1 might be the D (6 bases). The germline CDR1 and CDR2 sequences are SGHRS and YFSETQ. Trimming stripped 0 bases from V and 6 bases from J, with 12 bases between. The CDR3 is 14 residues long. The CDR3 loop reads CASSLGATGNGYTF. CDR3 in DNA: TGCGCCAGCAGCTTGGGGGCAACAGGGAATGGCTACACCTTC.

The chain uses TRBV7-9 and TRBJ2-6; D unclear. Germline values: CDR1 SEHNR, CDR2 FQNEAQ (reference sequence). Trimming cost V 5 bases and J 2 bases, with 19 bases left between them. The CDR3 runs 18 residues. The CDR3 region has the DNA TGTGCCAGCAGCATTGCAGGTAGTTCCCCACCTGGGGCCAACGTCCTGACTTTC. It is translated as CASSIAGSSPPGANVLTF.

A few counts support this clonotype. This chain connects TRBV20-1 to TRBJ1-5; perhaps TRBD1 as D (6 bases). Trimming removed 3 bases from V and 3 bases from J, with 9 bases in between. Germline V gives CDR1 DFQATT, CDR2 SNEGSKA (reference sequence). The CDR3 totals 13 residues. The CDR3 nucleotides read TGCAGTGCTAGGGACAGCTACAATCAGCCCCAGCATTTT. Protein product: CSARDSYNQPQHF.

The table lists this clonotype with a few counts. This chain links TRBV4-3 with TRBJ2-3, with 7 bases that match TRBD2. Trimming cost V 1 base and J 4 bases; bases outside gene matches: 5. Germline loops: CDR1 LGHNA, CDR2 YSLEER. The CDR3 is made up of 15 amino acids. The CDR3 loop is CASSQVPSGADTQYF. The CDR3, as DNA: TGCGCCAGCAGCCAAGTCCCCAGCGGGGCAGATACGCAGTATTTT.

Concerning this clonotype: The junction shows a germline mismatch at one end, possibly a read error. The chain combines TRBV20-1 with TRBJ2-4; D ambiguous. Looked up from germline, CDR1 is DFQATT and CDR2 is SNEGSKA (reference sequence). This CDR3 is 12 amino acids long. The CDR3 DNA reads TGCAGTGCTAGCTGGAACCTAAACATGCAGTACTTC. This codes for CSASWNLNMQYF.